This TCR beta chain was profiled in a study of OX40 agonist ivuxolimab in advanced cancers. The method was immunoSEQ multiplex PCR; TCRdb's version includes in-frame clones alone and lacks a portion of them. This table holds more than 50,000 clones, around 84% found once. The starting material was CD4+ or CD8+ T cells sorted from blood, obtained in a trial of the OX40 agonist ivuxolimab. This clonotype was obtained from an adult with an advanced solid tumor such as melanoma, head and neck, liver or kidney cancer.

The DNA for the CDR3 is TGTGCCAGCAGCGTAGTCCCTAGCGGGGTCTCAGATACGCAGTATTTT. As protein: CASSVVPSGVSDTQYF. The gene calls are TRBV9 and TRBJ2-3, with 9 bases lining up with TRBD2. Germline CDR1 is SGDLS and CDR2 is YYNGEE. The ends lost 0 bases at V and 4 bases at J; junction bases unmatched: 6. The CDR3 consists of 16 residues.